This T cell receptor beta chain was sequenced during a study of blood T cell repertoires in COVID-19. Overall study context: Acute-phase and convalescent COVID-19 samples originated in the United States, Italy and Spain. T cells, B-cell-depleted T cells, or PBMCs provided the cDNA or gDNA that served as material.

Per germline, CDR1 SGHTA and CDR2 FQGNSA. The CDR3 is made up of 12 amino acids. V lost 4 bases to trimming and J lost 10 bases; unmatched junction nucleotides: 3. Profiled with immunoSEQ multiplex PCR; TCRdb holds only in-frame clones, not every one. Among around 250,000 clones listed, 80% to 90% were seen once. The study recruited people aged roughly 18 to 100 years across roughly 23 US areas. Allocation to cohorts depended on clinical history reported by the participants. Sequenced material: PBMCs or T cells enriched from blood (not recorded which). This chain joins TRBV7-2 and TRBJ2-1; 8 bases map to TRBD2. The origin of this receptor is a woman aged 50 to 65 who had recovered from COVID-19. CDR3 coding DNA: TGTGCCAGCAGCTCAAGGACTAGCGAGCAGTTCTTC. The encoded protein is CASSSRTSEQFF.